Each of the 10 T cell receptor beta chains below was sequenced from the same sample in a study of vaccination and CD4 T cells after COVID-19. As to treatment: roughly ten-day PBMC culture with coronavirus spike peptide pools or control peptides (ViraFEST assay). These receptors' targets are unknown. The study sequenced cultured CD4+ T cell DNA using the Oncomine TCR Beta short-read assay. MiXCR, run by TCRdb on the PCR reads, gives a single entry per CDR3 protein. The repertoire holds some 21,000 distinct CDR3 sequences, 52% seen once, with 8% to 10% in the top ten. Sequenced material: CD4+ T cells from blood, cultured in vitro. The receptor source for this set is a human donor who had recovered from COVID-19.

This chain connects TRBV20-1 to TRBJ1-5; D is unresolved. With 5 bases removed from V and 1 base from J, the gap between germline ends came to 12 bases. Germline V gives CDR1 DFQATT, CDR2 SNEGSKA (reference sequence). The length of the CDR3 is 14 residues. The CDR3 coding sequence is TGCAGTGCTCTGGGTAGTGGGAGCAATCAGCCCCAGCATTTT. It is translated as CSALGSGSNQPQHF.

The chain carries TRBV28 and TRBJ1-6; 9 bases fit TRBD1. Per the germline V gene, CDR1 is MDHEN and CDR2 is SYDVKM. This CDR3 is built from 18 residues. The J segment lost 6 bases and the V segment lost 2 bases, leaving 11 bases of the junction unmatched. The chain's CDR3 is CASSLGGPGQGINSPLHF. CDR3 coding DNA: TGTGCCAGCAGTTTAGGGGGACCCGGACAGGGGATTAATTCACCCCTCCACTTT.

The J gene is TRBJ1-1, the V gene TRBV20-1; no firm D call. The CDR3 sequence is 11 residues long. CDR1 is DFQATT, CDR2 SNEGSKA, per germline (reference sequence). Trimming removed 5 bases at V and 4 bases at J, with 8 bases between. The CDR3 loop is CSAVISTEAFF. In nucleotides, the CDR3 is TGCAGTGCTGTCATCTCCACTGAAGCTTTCTTT.

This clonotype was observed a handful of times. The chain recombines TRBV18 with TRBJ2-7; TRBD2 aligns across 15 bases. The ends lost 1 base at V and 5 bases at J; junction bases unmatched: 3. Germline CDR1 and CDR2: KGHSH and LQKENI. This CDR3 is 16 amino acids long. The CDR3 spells CASSPRGLAGGDEQYF. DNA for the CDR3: TGTGCCAGCTCACCACGGGGACTAGCGGGAGGTGACGAGCAGTACTTC.

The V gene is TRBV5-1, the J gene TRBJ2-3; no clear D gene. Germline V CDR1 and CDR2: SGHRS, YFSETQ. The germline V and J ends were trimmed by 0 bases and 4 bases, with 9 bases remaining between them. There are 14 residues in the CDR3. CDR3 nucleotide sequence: TGCGCCAGCAGCTTGGAGACTGGAGCAGATACGCAGTATTTT. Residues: CASSLETGADTQYF.

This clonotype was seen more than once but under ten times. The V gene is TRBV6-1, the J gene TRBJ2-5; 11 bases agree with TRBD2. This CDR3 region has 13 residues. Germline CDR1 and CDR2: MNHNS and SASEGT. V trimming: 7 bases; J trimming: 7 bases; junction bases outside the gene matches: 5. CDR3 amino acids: CASKGLAVGTQYF. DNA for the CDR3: TGTGCCAGCAAGGGACTAGCGGTAGGGACCCAGTACTTC.

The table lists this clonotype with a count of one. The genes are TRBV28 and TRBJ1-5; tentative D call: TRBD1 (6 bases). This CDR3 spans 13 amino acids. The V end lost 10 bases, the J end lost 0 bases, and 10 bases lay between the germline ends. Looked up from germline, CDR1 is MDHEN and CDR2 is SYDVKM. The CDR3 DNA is TGTGCCACCAAGACAGGTAGCAATCAGCCCCAGCATTTT. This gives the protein CATKTGSNQPQHF.

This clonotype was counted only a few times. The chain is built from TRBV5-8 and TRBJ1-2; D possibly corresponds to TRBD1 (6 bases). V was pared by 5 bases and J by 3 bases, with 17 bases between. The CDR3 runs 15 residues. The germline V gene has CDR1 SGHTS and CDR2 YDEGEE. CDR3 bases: TGTGCCAGCAGGCCGACAGGTTTCGGTCACTATGGCTACACCTTC. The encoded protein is CASRPTGFGHYGYTF.

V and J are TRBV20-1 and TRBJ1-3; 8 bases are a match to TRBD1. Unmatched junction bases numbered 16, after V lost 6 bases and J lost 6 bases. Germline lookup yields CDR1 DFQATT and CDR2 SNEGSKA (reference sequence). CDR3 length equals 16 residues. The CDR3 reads CSAIPGQGNSANTIYF. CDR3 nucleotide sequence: TGCAGTGCAATCCCTGGACAGGGAAACTCAGCAAACACCATATATTTT.

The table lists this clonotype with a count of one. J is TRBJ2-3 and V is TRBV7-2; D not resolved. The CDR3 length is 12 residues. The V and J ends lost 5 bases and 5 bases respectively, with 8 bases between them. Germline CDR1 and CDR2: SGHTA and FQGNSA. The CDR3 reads CASSGAGDTQYF. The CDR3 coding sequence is TGTGCCAGCAGCGGAGCTGGAGATACGCAGTATTTT.